These T cell receptor beta chains were read from a single sample in a study of T cells in Graves' hyperthyroidism and ophthalmopathy. TCRdb analysed the multiplex PCR reads with MiXCR anew, one entry per CDR3 protein. The table lists about 360,000 distinct CDR3 sequences, more than 15% of them singletons, with approximately 30% in the top ten. The sequencing sample was made of blood. Every receptor here comes from a woman aged 18-29 years with Graves' hyperthyroidism that later progressed to Graves' ophthalmopathy. The conserved cysteine and the conserved F or W are not part of the CDR3 here. Expanded clones get a size class; other rows say once, few or many, or leave the size out.

V gene: TRBV27
J gene: TRBJ2-1
clone size: many
CDR3 protein: ASSLSGQAEQF

V gene: TRBV28
J gene: TRBJ1-5
clone size: many
CDR3 protein: ASSLGSENSNQPQH

V gene: TRBV19
J gene: TRBJ1-1
clone size: -
CDR3 protein: ASSITRGRAF

V gene: TRBV5-1
J gene: TRBJ2-2
clone size: many
CDR3 protein: ASSVSGTKTGELF

V gene: TRBV28
J gene: TRBJ2-5
clone size: many
CDR3 protein: ASSLNLRSGSKETQY

V gene: TRBV5-1
J gene: TRBJ2-3
clone size: many
CDR3 protein: ASSRDPTSLSTDTQY

V gene: TRBV6-2/TRBV6-3
J gene: TRBJ2-2
clone size: many
CDR3 protein: ASSYRLGQGDRTGELF

V gene: TRBV27
J gene: TRBJ2-1
clone size: many
CDR3 protein: ASPSGLADNEQF

V gene: TRBV28
J gene: TRBJ1-2
clone size: many
CDR3 protein: ASTQQDLDGYT

V gene: TRBV3-1
J gene: TRBJ2-6
clone size: -
CDR3 protein: ASSPSMGRGANVLT

V gene: TRBV5-1
J gene: TRBJ2-3
clone size: many
CDR3 protein: ASSPQGWADTQY

V gene: TRBV5-8
J gene: TRBJ2-3
clone size: few
CDR3 protein: ASSLGRREGADTQY

V gene: TRBV4-2
J gene: TRBJ2-3
clone size: many
CDR3 protein: ASSQAAPVSYTQY

V gene: TRBV5-4
J gene: TRBJ2-2
clone size: -
CDR3 protein: ASSSGHANTGELF

V gene: TRBV20-1
J gene: TRBJ2-1
clone size: -
CDR3 protein: SASAQYMANEQF

V gene: TRBV7-2
J gene: TRBJ1-1
clone size: many
CDR3 protein: ASSSTGQVSAF

V gene: TRBV12-3/TRBV12-4
J gene: TRBJ1-4
clone size: many
CDR3 protein: ASSLAHTGQFATNEKLF

V gene: TRBV20-1
J gene: TRBJ2-1
clone size: many
CDR3 protein: SARAFGLAGGGPYNEQF

V gene: TRBV7-9
J gene: TRBJ1-2
clone size: few
CDR3 protein: ASSFLRRPGSGYT

V gene: TRBV4-1
J gene: TRBJ1-2
clone size: -
CDR3 protein: ASSSGTDNYGYT

V gene: TRBV6-2/TRBV6-3
J gene: TRBJ1-2
clone size: few
CDR3 protein: ASSYGLPVDYGYT

V gene: TRBV11-2
J gene: TRBJ2-1
clone size: many
CDR3 protein: ASSPLLAASYNEQF

V gene: TRBV5-5
J gene: TRBJ2-3
clone size: few
CDR3 protein: ASSLRLSPLDTQY

V gene: TRBV7-2
J gene: TRBJ2-1
clone size: -
CDR3 protein: ASSQELAGKVEQF

V gene: TRBV19
J gene: TRBJ2-2
clone size: few
CDR3 protein: ASSIGTGISGELF

V gene: TRBV9
J gene: TRBJ2-3
clone size: few
CDR3 protein: ASSALFGGPLATDTQY

V gene: TRBV19
J gene: TRBJ2-3
clone size: -
CDR3 protein: ASRLAATDTQY

V gene: TRBV20-1
J gene: TRBJ2-5
clone size: many
CDR3 protein: SASREGDQETQY

V gene: TRBV4-1
J gene: TRBJ2-7
clone size: many
CDR3 protein: ASSQDGSSSYEQY

V gene: TRBV9
J gene: TRBJ1-5
clone size: -
CDR3 protein: ASSAEGAGNQPQH

V gene: TRBV14
J gene: TRBJ1-1
clone size: few
CDR3 protein: ASSHVGTTEAF

V gene: TRBV10-3
J gene: TRBJ1-1
clone size: few
CDR3 protein: AISETPDTEAF

V gene: TRBV18
J gene: TRBJ2-1
clone size: many
CDR3 protein: ASSPGLAELNESF

V gene: TRBV11-2
J gene: TRBJ1-3
clone size: -
CDR3 protein: ASSLDRRSGSGNTTY

V gene: TRBV29-1
J gene: TRBJ2-1
clone size: many
CDR3 protein: SVEAALYWSDSYNEQF

V gene: TRBV2
J gene: TRBJ2-2
clone size: many
CDR3 protein: ASMSRENTGELF

V gene: TRBV5-5
J gene: TRBJ2-1
clone size: many
CDR3 protein: ASSKGQGFTNEQF

V gene: TRBV2
J gene: TRBJ2-2
clone size: many
CDR3 protein: ASSEARSNTGELF

V gene: TRBV7-9
J gene: TRBJ1-6
clone size: -
CDR3 protein: ASSFEGVALH

V gene: TRBV20-1
J gene: TRBJ2-1
clone size: many
CDR3 protein: SAETSELYNEQF

V gene: TRBV18
J gene: TRBJ2-2
clone size: -
CDR3 protein: ASSPLSGDTGELF

V gene: TRBV9
J gene: TRBJ2-1
clone size: -
CDR3 protein: ASSVGRDTGRNEQF

V gene: TRBV7-2
J gene: TRBJ2-4
clone size: many
CDR3 protein: ASSLAPGLAGAKNIQY

V gene: TRBV19
J gene: TRBJ2-7
clone size: -
CDR3 protein: ASSIAADSYYEQY

V gene: TRBV27
J gene: TRBJ2-2
clone size: -
CDR3 protein: ASSLSSAGVTGELF

V gene: TRBV15
J gene: TRBJ2-4
clone size: -
CDR3 protein: ATSARQGGFQNIQY

V gene: TRBV28
J gene: TRBJ2-2
clone size: many
CDR3 protein: ASSFAGLASNTGELF

V gene: TRBV7-2
J gene: TRBJ2-7
clone size: -
CDR3 protein: ASSPRDRGNYEQY

V gene: TRBV28
J gene: TRBJ2-5
clone size: many
CDR3 protein: ASSFHSRETQY

V gene: TRBV24-1
J gene: TRBJ2-3
clone size: few
CDR3 protein: ATSSTGTGTDTQY

V gene: TRBV7-9
J gene: TRBJ2-1
clone size: -
CDR3 protein: ASSLIPSDLSYNEQF

V gene: TRBV20-1
J gene: TRBJ2-1
clone size: many
CDR3 protein: SLAALYNEQF

V gene: TRBV28
J gene: TRBJ2-7
clone size: many
CDR3 protein: ASSPAGGTIEQY